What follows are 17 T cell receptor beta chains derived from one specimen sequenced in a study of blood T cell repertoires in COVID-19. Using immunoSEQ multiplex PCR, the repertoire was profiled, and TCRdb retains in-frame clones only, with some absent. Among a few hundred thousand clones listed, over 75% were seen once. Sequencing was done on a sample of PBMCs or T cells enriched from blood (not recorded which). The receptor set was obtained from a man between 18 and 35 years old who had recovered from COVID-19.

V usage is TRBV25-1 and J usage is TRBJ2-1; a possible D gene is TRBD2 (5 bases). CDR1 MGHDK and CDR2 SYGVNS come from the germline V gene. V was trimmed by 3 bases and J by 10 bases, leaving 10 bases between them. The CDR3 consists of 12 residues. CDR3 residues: CASSDRGREQFF. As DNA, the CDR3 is TGTGCCAGCAGTGACAGAGGGCGCGAGCAGTTCTTC.

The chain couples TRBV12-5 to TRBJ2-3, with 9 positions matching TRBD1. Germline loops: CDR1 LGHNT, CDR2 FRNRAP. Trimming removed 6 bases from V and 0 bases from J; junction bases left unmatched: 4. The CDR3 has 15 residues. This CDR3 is CASGPGQGSTDTQYF. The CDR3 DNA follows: TGTGCTAGTGGCCCAGGACAGGGGAGCACAGATACGCAGTATTTT.

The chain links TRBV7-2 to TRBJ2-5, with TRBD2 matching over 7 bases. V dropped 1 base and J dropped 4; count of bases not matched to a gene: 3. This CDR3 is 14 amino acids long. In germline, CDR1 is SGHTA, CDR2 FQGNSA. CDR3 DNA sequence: TGTGCCAGCAGCTTAGGGCGGGAGTCAGAGACCCAGTACTTC. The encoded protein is CASSLGRESETQYF. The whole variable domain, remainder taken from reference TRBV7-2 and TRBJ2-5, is GAGVSQSPSNKVTEKGKDVELRCDPISGHTALYWYRQSLGQGLEFLIYFQGNSAPDKSGLPSDRFSAERTGGSVSTLTIQRTQQEDSAVYLCASSLGRESETQYFGPGTRLLVL.

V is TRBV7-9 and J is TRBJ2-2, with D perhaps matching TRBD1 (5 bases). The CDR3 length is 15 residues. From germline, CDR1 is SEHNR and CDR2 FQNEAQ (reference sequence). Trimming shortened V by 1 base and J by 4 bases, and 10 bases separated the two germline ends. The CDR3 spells CASSLVSGPTGELFF. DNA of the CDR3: TGTGCCAGCAGCTTAGTCTCAGGGCCCACCGGGGAGCTGTTTTTT.

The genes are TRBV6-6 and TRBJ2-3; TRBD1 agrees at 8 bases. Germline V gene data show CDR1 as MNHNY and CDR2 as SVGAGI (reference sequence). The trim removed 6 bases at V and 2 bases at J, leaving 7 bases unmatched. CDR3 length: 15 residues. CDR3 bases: TGTGCCAGCAGAAGGACAGGGTATCCCACAGATACGCAGTATTTT. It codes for CASRRTGYPTDTQYF.

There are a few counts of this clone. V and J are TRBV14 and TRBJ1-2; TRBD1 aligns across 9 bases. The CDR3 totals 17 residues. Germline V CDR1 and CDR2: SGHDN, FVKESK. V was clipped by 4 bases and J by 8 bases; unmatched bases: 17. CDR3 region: CASSLFLFRTGDDGYTF. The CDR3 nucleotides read TGTGCCAGCAGCCTATTTTTGTTTCGGACAGGGGACGACGGCTACACCTTC.

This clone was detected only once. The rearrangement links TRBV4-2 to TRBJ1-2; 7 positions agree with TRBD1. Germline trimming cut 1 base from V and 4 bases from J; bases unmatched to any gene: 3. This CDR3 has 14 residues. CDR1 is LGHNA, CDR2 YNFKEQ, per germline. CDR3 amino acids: CASSQAGTAYGYTF. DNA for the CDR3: TGTGCCAGCAGCCAAGCTGGGACAGCCTATGGCTACACCTTC.

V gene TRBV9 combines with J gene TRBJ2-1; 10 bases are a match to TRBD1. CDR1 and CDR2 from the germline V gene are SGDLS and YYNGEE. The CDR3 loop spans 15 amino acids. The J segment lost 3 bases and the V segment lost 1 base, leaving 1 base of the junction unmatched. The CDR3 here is CASSVWDRGYNEQFF. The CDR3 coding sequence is TGTGCCAGCAGCGTATGGGACAGGGGCTACAATGAGCAGTTCTTC.

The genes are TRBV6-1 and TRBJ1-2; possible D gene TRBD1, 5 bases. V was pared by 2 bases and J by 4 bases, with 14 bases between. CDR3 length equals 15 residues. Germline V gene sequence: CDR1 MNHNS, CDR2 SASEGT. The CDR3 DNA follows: TGTGCCAGCAGTGAACCCTCGGGGGTGCGCTATGGCTACACCTTC. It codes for CASSEPSGVRYGYTF.

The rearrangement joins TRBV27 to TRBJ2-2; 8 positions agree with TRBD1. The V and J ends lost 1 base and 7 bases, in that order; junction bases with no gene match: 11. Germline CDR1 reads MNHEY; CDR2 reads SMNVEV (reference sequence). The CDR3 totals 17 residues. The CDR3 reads CASSLLRTGLPFGELFF. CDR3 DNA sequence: TGTGCCAGCAGTTTATTAAGGACAGGGTTGCCTTTCGGGGAGCTGTTTTTT.

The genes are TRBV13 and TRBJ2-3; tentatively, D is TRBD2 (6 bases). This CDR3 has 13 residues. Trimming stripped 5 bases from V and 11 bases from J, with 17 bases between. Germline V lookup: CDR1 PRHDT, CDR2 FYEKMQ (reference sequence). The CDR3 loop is CASSTRDFTGQYF. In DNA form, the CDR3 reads TGTGCCAGCAGCACCCGGGACTTCACGGGGCAGTATTTT.

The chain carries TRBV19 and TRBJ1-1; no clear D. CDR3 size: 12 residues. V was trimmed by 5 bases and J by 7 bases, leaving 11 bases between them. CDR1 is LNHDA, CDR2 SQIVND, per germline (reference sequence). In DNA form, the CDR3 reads TGTGCCAGTAGTGCCTCAGGAAGTGAAGCTTTCTTT. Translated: CASSASGSEAFF.

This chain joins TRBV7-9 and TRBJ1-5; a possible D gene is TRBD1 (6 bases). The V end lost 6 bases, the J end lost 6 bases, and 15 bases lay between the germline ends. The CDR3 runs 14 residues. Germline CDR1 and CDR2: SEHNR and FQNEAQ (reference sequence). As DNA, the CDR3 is TGTGCCAGCAGTTTAACAGGGTCCCTTCAGCCCCAGCATTTT. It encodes CASSLTGSLQPQHF. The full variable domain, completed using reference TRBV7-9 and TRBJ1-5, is DTGVSQNPRHKITKRGQNVTFRCDPISEHNRLYWYRQTLGQGPEFLTYFQNEAQLEKSRLLSDRFSAERPKGSFSTLEIQRTEQGDSAMYLCASSLTGSLQPQHFGDGTRLSIL.

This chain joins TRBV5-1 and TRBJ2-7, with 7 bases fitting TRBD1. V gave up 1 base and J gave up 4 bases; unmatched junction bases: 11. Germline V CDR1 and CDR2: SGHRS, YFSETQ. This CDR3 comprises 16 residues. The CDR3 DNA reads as TGCGCCAGCAGCTTGTTGACGGACAGGAGCTTTTACGAGCAGTACTTC. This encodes CASSLLTDRSFYEQYF.

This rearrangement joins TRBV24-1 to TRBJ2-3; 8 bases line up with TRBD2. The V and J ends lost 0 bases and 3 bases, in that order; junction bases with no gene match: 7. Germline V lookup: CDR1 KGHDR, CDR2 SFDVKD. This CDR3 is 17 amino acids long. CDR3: CATSDLYGSGDTDTQYF. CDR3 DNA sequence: TGTGCCACCAGTGATTTGTATGGTAGCGGGGATACAGATACGCAGTATTTT.

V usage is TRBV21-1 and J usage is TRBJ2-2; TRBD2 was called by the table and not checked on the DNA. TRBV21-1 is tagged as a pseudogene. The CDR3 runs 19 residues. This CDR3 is CASSKATSGGSANTGELFF. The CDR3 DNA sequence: TGTGCCAGCAGCAAAGCGACTAGCGGGGGCTCCGCGAACACCGGGGAGCTGTTTTTT.

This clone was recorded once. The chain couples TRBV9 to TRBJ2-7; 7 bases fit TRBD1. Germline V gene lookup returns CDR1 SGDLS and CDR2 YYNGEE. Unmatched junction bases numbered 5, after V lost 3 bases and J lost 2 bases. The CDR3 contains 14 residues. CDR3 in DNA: TGTGCCAGCAGCGGACAGGGTTCCCCCTACGAGCAGTACTTC. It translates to CASSGQGSPYEQYF.